This T cell receptor beta chain comes out of a study of T-cell reconstitution after alpha-beta-depleted transplantation in children. Study-wide points: T-cell numbers and diversity, one year after transplant, stemmed largely from T cells that were newly produced. The study traced high day-60 TCRbeta diversity in some patients to surviving recipient T cells and thymic progenitors. Expanded graft clones numbering several hundred reportedly gave rise to alpha-beta T cells about two months after transplant.

V lost 4 bases and J 1 base, leaving 13 bases between the germline ends. Germline V gene data show CDR1 as LGHNA and CDR2 as YNFKEQ. This CDR3 spans 15 amino acids. Comments on this clonotype: The antigen is undetermined.

Library preparation (for TCRbeta) was performed with unique molecular identifiers. Via MiXCR, TCRdb re-called the PCR reads, giving one row per CDR3 protein. Found here are almost 500,000 distinct CDR3 sequences, 8% to 11% of them singletons; the top ten hold roughly 2.1%. This chain joins TRBV4-2 and TRBJ2-5; D is unclear. The material sequenced was PBMCs, taken before TCRalphabeta/CD19-depleted stem cell transplant. This TCR was sampled from a child aged 2-15 years with inherited bone marrow failure, due to receive a stem cell transplant. The CDR3 spells CASSRGGPSQETQYF. CDR3 nucleotide sequence: TGTGCCAGCAGCCGCGGTGGGCCTTCCCAAGAGACCCAGTACTTC.